Shown below are 5 T cell receptor beta chains from a single sample sequenced in a study of control samples from healthy donors and cancer patients. Method: immunoSEQ multiplex PCR; TCRdb's copy keeps in-frame clones and lacks some. The profile shows 160,000 or so clones, about 94% of them singletons. Input material: blood. The source of these receptors is a woman aged 40 to 50 in good health.

V usage is TRBV6-5 and J usage is TRBJ1-1; D is uncertain. Germline assignment: CDR1 MNHEY and CDR2 SVGAGI. Deletions cut 0 bases from V and 7 bases from J, with 9 bases between. This CDR3 comprises 13 residues. The CDR3 sequence is CASSYSYGREAFF. The DNA of the CDR3 is TGTGCCAGCAGTTACTCCTATGGGCGTGAAGCTTTCTTT.

This clone has just one count. V gene TRBV9 combines with J gene TRBJ1-4, with TRBD1 identical over 10 bases. The trim removed 3 bases at V and 8 bases at J, leaving 4 bases unmatched. The length of the CDR3 is 14 residues. Germline V lookup: CDR1 SGDLS, CDR2 YYNGEE. CDR3 in amino acids: CASSALDRGEKLFF. The CDR3 DNA reads TGTGCCAGCAGCGCACTGGACAGGGGGGAAAAACTGTTTTTT.

The rearrangement joins TRBV27 to TRBJ1-1, with D tentatively TRBD1 (6 bases). Germline loops: CDR1 MNHEY, CDR2 SMNVEV (reference sequence). V gave up 6 bases and J gave up 4 bases, with 12 bases separating them. The CDR3 has 13 amino acids. In nucleotides, the CDR3 is TGTGCCAGCAGCCCTAACAGGGCCACTGAAGCTTTCTTT. This codes for CASSPNRATEAFF.

The chain carries TRBV5-1 and TRBJ1-3, with D hard to call. This CDR3 is 15 amino acids long. The V gene lost 0 bases and the J gene lost 4 bases, with 11 bases spanning the gap. Germline assignment: CDR1 SGHRS and CDR2 YFSETQ. The DNA for the CDR3 is TGCGCCAGCAGCTTGGGCCCGGGTTCGGGAAACACCATATATTTT. Residues: CASSLGPGSGNTIYF.

The chain carries TRBV4-1 and TRBJ1-5, with D maybe TRBD1 (6 bases). V gave up 4 bases and J gave up 2 bases, with 15 bases separating them. This CDR3 is built from 16 residues. CDR1 and CDR2 from the germline V gene are MGHRA and YSYEKL. CDR3 sequence: CASSLEGGGGNQPQHF. The CDR3 region has the DNA TGCGCCAGCAGCCTCGAGGGAGGGGGGGGCAATCAGCCCCAGCATTTT.